The rows below give T cell receptor beta chains drawn from one sample of a study of CD8 T cells in ankylosing spondylitis. Via MiXCR, TCRdb re-called the 5' RACE reads, giving one row per CDR3 protein. The repertoire consists of hundreds of thousands of distinct CDR3 sequences, with 25% to 30% occurring once and the leading ten covering 0.75% to 0.9%. The sequencing input was blood, either unsorted or a sorted T cell fraction (not recorded which). All receptors derive from a male donor with ankylosing spondylitis. Both conserved end residues are part of each CDR3. Fields, in order: clone size, V gene, J gene, D gene, CDR3 length, CDR3 protein, CDR3 DNA. The D gene is left open where the match is weak. Clone size is shown for a subset of rows, as once, few, many or a class of expanded clone.

clone_size: -; v_call: TRBV7-9; j_call: TRBJ1-2; d_call: -; cdr3_length: 13; cdr3_aa: CASSLEQSYGYTF; cdr3_nt: TGTGCCAGCAGCTTAGAACAGAGCTATGGCTACACCTTC
clone_size: -; v_call: TRBV7-2; j_call: TRBJ1-5; d_call: -; cdr3_length: 13; cdr3_aa: CASSPSEGQPQHF; cdr3_nt: TGTGCCAGCAGCCCGTCCGAGGGTCAGCCCCAGCATTTT
clone_size: few; v_call: TRBV7-9; j_call: TRBJ2-3; d_call: -; cdr3_length: 15; cdr3_aa: CASSSGVASTDTQYF; cdr3_nt: TGTGCCAGCAGCTCAGGGGTAGCTAGCACAGATACGCAGTATTTT
clone_size: many; v_call: TRBV7-2; j_call: TRBJ2-1; d_call: TRBD2; cdr3_length: 15; cdr3_aa: CASSLTSGIFSEQFF; cdr3_nt: TGTGCCAGCAGCTTAACTAGCGGGATCTTTAGTGAGCAGTTCTTC
clone_size: few; v_call: TRBV18; j_call: TRBJ2-2; d_call: TRBD1; cdr3_length: 15; cdr3_aa: CASSPRTGSTGELFF; cdr3_nt: TGTGCCAGCTCACCACGGACAGGGTCCACCGGGGAGCTGTTTTTT
clone_size: -; v_call: TRBV24-1; j_call: TRBJ1-5; d_call: -; cdr3_length: 14; cdr3_aa: CATSPRTANQPQHF; cdr3_nt: TGTGCCACCAGTCCCAGAACGGCCAATCAGCCCCAGCATTTT
clone_size: -; v_call: TRBV5-6; j_call: TRBJ1-5; d_call: -; cdr3_length: 18; cdr3_aa: CASSHTRGQSHSNQPQHF; cdr3_nt: TGTGCCAGCAGCCATACTCGCGGGCAGTCTCATAGCAATCAGCCCCAGCATTTT
clone_size: -; v_call: TRBV6-1; j_call: TRBJ2-2; d_call: -; cdr3_length: 14; cdr3_aa: CASVPGLGTGELFF; cdr3_nt: TGTGCCAGCGTGCCGGGGCTAGGGACCGGGGAGCTGTTTTTT
clone_size: -; v_call: TRBV11-2; j_call: TRBJ1-1; d_call: -; cdr3_length: 14; cdr3_aa: CASSLLIANTEAFF; cdr3_nt: TGTGCCAGCAGCTTATTGATAGCGAACACTGAAGCTTTCTTT
clone_size: few; v_call: TRBV20-1; j_call: TRBJ2-2; d_call: -; cdr3_length: 15; cdr3_aa: CSARDAVPNTGELFF; cdr3_nt: TGCAGTGCTAGAGATGCGGTTCCGAACACCGGGGAGCTGTTTTTT
clone_size: -; v_call: TRBV5-5; j_call: TRBJ2-7; d_call: -; cdr3_length: 13; cdr3_aa: CASSSGASYEQYF; cdr3_nt: TGTGCCAGCAGCTCAGGGGCCTCCTACGAGCAGTACTTC
clone_size: few; v_call: TRBV5-5; j_call: TRBJ2-1; d_call: TRBD2; cdr3_length: 15; cdr3_aa: CASSLEGLASNEQFF; cdr3_nt: TGTGCCAGCAGCTTGGAAGGACTAGCGTCGAATGAGCAGTTCTTC
clone_size: -; v_call: TRBV7-2; j_call: TRBJ2-1; d_call: TRBD1; cdr3_length: 14; cdr3_aa: CASSFVPGQGGQFF; cdr3_nt: TGTGCCAGCAGCTTTGTCCCGGGACAGGGTGGGCAGTTCTTC
clone_size: -; v_call: TRBV5-1; j_call: TRBJ2-4; d_call: TRBD2; cdr3_length: 15; cdr3_aa: CASSLAGTSQNIQYF; cdr3_nt: TGCGCCAGCAGCTTGGCCGGGACTAGTCAAAACATTCAGTACTTC
clone_size: -; v_call: TRBV7-8; j_call: TRBJ1-1; d_call: -; cdr3_length: 18; cdr3_aa: CASRSSAGTQIMNTEAFF; cdr3_nt: TGTGCCAGCAGATCTAGCGCCGGGACACAAATAATGAACACTGAAGCTTTCTTT
clone_size: few; v_call: TRBV27; j_call: TRBJ2-1; d_call: TRBD2; cdr3_length: 16; cdr3_aa: CASRGISGRDYNEQFF; cdr3_nt: TGTGCCAGCAGGGGAATTAGCGGGAGGGATTACAATGAGCAGTTCTTC
clone_size: many; v_call: TRBV5-1; j_call: TRBJ1-2; d_call: -; cdr3_length: 13; cdr3_aa: CASSLFQGNGYTF; cdr3_nt: TGCGCCAGCAGCTTGTTTCAGGGGAACGGCTACACCTTC
clone_size: few; v_call: TRBV3-1; j_call: TRBJ1-1; d_call: -; cdr3_length: 16; cdr3_aa: CASSQGGDTLWTEAFF; cdr3_nt: TGTGCCAGCAGCCAAGGAGGGGACACCCTGTGGACTGAAGCTTTCTTT
clone_size: -; v_call: TRBV10-2; j_call: TRBJ1-1; d_call: -; cdr3_length: 16; cdr3_aa: CASSDEPWAKGTEAFF; cdr3_nt: TGCGCCAGCAGTGATGAACCGTGGGCCAAGGGAACTGAAGCTTTCTTT
clone_size: -; v_call: TRBV29-1; j_call: TRBJ2-3; d_call: -; cdr3_length: 15; cdr3_aa: CSALRTASRTDTQYF; cdr3_nt: TGCAGCGCCCTGAGAACTGCGTCGCGCACAGATACGCAGTATTTT
clone_size: -; v_call: TRBV2; j_call: TRBJ2-5; d_call: TRBD1; cdr3_length: 14; cdr3_aa: CASSMTGGQETQYF; cdr3_nt: TGTGCCAGCAGCATGACAGGGGGGCAAGAGACCCAGTACTTC
clone_size: -; v_call: TRBV2; j_call: TRBJ1-2; d_call: -; cdr3_length: 15; cdr3_aa: CASNPQGRLYYGYTF; cdr3_nt: TGTGCCAGCAACCCCCAGGGGCGTCTTTACTATGGCTACACCTTC
clone_size: -; v_call: TRBV5-1; j_call: TRBJ2-5; d_call: -; cdr3_length: 14; cdr3_aa: CASSSDSPQETQYF; cdr3_nt: TGCGCCAGCAGCTCCGACAGCCCGCAAGAGACCCAGTACTTC
clone_size: -; v_call: TRBV5-6; j_call: TRBJ2-5; d_call: -; cdr3_length: 16; cdr3_aa: CVNTKGRVGDGETQYF; cdr3_nt: TGTGTCAATACGAAGGGGCGAGTGGGGGATGGAGAGACCCAGTACTTC
clone_size: once; v_call: TRBV3-1; j_call: TRBJ2-2; d_call: TRBD1; cdr3_length: 15; cdr3_aa: CASHRRGRNTGELFF; cdr3_nt: TGTGCCAGCCACCGCAGGGGGCGAAACACCGGGGAGCTGTTTTTT
clone_size: -; v_call: TRBV20-1; j_call: TRBJ2-3; d_call: TRBD2; cdr3_length: 15; cdr3_aa: CSARMLREGTDTQYF; cdr3_nt: TGCAGTGCTAGAATGTTGCGGGAGGGTACAGATACGCAGTATTTT
clone_size: -; v_call: TRBV3-1; j_call: TRBJ2-5; d_call: TRBD2; cdr3_length: 15; cdr3_aa: CASSLGSGSRETQYF; cdr3_nt: TGTGCCAGCAGCCTTGGAAGCGGGAGTCGGGAGACCCAGTACTTC
clone_size: once; v_call: TRBV2; j_call: TRBJ2-5; d_call: TRBD1; cdr3_length: 15; cdr3_aa: CASSVNRGRHETQYF; cdr3_nt: TGTGCCAGCAGTGTAAACAGGGGACGCCATGAGACCCAGTACTTC
clone_size: -; v_call: TRBV5-1; j_call: TRBJ2-7; d_call: TRBD2; cdr3_length: 15; cdr3_aa: CACSLDAGVRYEQYF; cdr3_nt: TGCGCCTGCAGCTTGGATGCGGGAGTGCGCTACGAGCAGTACTTC
clone_size: few; v_call: TRBV9; j_call: TRBJ2-1; d_call: TRBD2; cdr3_length: 16; cdr3_aa: CASTPTGTSLSHEQFF; cdr3_nt: TGTGCCAGCACCCCGACCGGGACTAGCCTTTCCCATGAGCAGTTCTTC
clone_size: -; v_call: TRBV5-1; j_call: TRBJ2-3; d_call: -; cdr3_length: 15; cdr3_aa: CASSLQGRITDTQYF; cdr3_nt: TGCGCCAGCAGCCTCCAGGGGCGGATCACAGATACGCAGTATTTT
clone_size: few; v_call: TRBV5-1; j_call: TRBJ1-4; d_call: TRBD1; cdr3_length: 16; cdr3_aa: CASSPGQGAVDEKLFF; cdr3_nt: TGCGCCAGCAGCCCCGGACAGGGGGCGGTCGATGAAAAACTGTTTTTT
clone_size: -; v_call: TRBV6-6; j_call: TRBJ1-1; d_call: -; cdr3_length: 13; cdr3_aa: CASRQRENTEAFF; cdr3_nt: TGTGCCAGCCGACAGCGGGAGAACACTGAAGCTTTCTTT
clone_size: few; v_call: TRBV20-1; j_call: TRBJ2-7; d_call: -; cdr3_length: 13; cdr3_aa: CSARGALDYEQYF; cdr3_nt: TGCAGTGCTAGAGGTGCGCTCGATTACGAGCAGTACTTC
clone_size: -; v_call: TRBV19; j_call: TRBJ1-5; d_call: TRBD1; cdr3_length: 14; cdr3_aa: CASSIQGGDQPQHF; cdr3_nt: TGTGCCAGTAGCATACAGGGGGGGGATCAGCCCCAGCATTTT
clone_size: few; v_call: TRBV5-1; j_call: TRBJ2-1; d_call: TRBD1; cdr3_length: 19; cdr3_aa: CASSPDPLFRDRGFNEQFF; cdr3_nt: TGCGCCAGCAGCCCGGACCCTCTTTTTCGGGACAGGGGCTTTAATGAGCAGTTCTTC
clone_size: -; v_call: TRBV3-1; j_call: TRBJ1-1; d_call: -; cdr3_length: 12; cdr3_aa: CTSSAYWAEAFF; cdr3_nt: TGTACCAGCAGCGCTTACTGGGCTGAAGCTTTCTTT
clone_size: -; v_call: TRBV11-3; j_call: TRBJ2-1; d_call: -; cdr3_length: 14; cdr3_aa: CASSLDLAGGQQFF; cdr3_nt: TGTGCCAGCAGCTTAGATCTGGCAGGTGGCCAGCAGTTCTTC
clone_size: -; v_call: TRBV27; j_call: TRBJ1-2; d_call: -; cdr3_length: 14; cdr3_aa: CASSLSTGLAGYTF; cdr3_nt: TGTGCCAGCAGTTTATCCACAGGGCTCGCGGGCTACACCTTC
clone_size: few; v_call: TRBV10-3; j_call: TRBJ2-1; d_call: TRBD2; cdr3_length: 16; cdr3_aa: CAISESSGRTYNEQFF; cdr3_nt: TGTGCCATCAGTGAGTCTAGCGGGAGGACCTACAATGAGCAGTTCTTC
clone_size: -; v_call: TRBV6-5; j_call: TRBJ2-1; d_call: -; cdr3_length: 16; cdr3_aa: CASSYAGPGQYNEQFF; cdr3_nt: TGTGCCAGCAGTTACGCCGGCCCGGGACAATACAATGAGCAGTTCTTC